The 2 T cell receptor beta chains in this list originate from one sample, sequenced in a study of blood T cells in healthy people across ages. The authors ran a second PCR of 7 to 11 cycles using a sample-barcoded 5' primer and a J-beta primer mix. TCRdb called the 5' RACE reads again in MiXCR, with one record for every CDR3 protein. The sample shows around 1.5 million distinct CDR3 sequences, approximately 59% of them seen only once. What was sequenced was blood. The source of these receptors is a man aged 18 to 30 in good health.

The CDR3 coding sequence is TGTGCCAGCCTATTCTCGGGGACTGAAGCTTTCTTT. Its translation: CASLFSGTEAFF. The rearrangement uses TRBV7-9 and TRBJ1-1, with D uncertain. The V end lost 8 bases, the J end lost 5 bases, and 12 bases lay between the germline ends. This CDR3 is built from 12 residues. Germline V gives CDR1 SEHNR, CDR2 FQNEAQ (reference sequence). The whole variable domain, remainder taken from reference TRBV7-9 and TRBJ1-1, is DTGVSQNPRHKITKRGQNVTFRCDPISEHNRLYWYRQTLGQGPEFLTYFQNEAQLEKSRLLSDRFSAERPKGSFSTLEIQRTEQGDSAMYLCASLFSGTEAFFGQGTRLTVV.

The rearrangement uses TRBV12-3 or TRBV12-4 and TRBJ2-4; D is unresolved. V dropped 7 bases and J dropped 0 bases, with 10 bases sitting between them. CDR3 length: 14 residues. CDR3 sequence (DNA): TGTGCCAGCACCAACAGTGCAGCCAAAAACATTCAGTACTTC. This translates into CASTNSAAKNIQYF.